The 23 T cell receptor beta chains below were found in one sample sequenced in a study of T cells in localized non-small cell lung cancer. TCRdb's table, derived via immunoSEQ multiplex PCR, lists solely in-frame clones and lacks some. The sample yields about 1,000 clones, around 35% seen once. The material was lung tumor tissue, obtained before any cancer treatment. These TCRs come from a man aged 35 to 69 with stage I lung adenocarcinoma.

The sample holds a few counts of this clone. The genes are TRBV5-5 and TRBJ2-7, with a possible D match to TRBD2 (6 bases). The CDR3 is 14 residues long. V dropped 2 bases and J dropped 3 bases, with 12 bases sitting between them. The germline gives CDR1 SGHKS, CDR2 YYEKEE (reference sequence). CDR3 residues: CASSFGGVGYEQYF. Here the CDR3 DNA reads TGTGCCAGCAGCTTCGGAGGGGTGGGCTACGAGCAGTACTTC.

This clone was seen a few times. This sequence joins TRBV11-3 and TRBJ1-2; D is unresolved. Germline lookup yields CDR1 SGHNT and CDR2 YENEEA. The CDR3 extends over 18 amino acids. Deletions cut 4 bases from V and 4 bases from J, with 25 bases between. Written as DNA, the CDR3 is TGTGCCAGCAGCTCCTATGGGAAATCGAGGCCCGAGCCCTATGGCTACACCTTC. Encoded protein: CASSSYGKSRPEPYGYTF.

The rearrangement uses TRBV18 and TRBJ2-1; 13 bases fit TRBD2. CDR3 length: 17 amino acids. From germline, CDR1 is KGHSH and CDR2 LQKENI. V shed 4 bases, J shed 7 bases, and the junction held 10 bases outside the gene matches. The CDR3 DNA follows: TGTGCCAGCTCACAGAGGTCAGGACTAGCGGGAGAAAATGAGCAGTTCTTC. This gives the protein CASSQRSGLAGENEQFF.

The chain has TRBV18 and TRBJ2-3, with D perhaps matching TRBD1 or TRBD2 (5 bases each). Germline loops: CDR1 KGHSH, CDR2 LQKENI. The CDR3 spans 16 residues. Trimming pared 3 bases from V and 5 bases from J, leaving 18 bases between. The CDR3 DNA sequence: TGTGCCAGCTCACCCTATACAGGAGGCGGAGGAGATACGCAGTATTTT. It translates to CASSPYTGGGGDTQYF.

The rearrangement links TRBV9 to TRBJ2-1; TRBD2 aligns across 11 bases. There are 18 residues in the CDR3. The V gene's germline CDR1 is SGDLS and CDR2 YYNGEE. V was pared by 0 bases and J by 2 bases, with 7 bases of the junction left unmatched. CDR3 residues: CASSVGSGRAVAYNEQFF. DNA for the CDR3: TGTGCCAGCAGCGTAGGTAGCGGGAGGGCCGTCGCCTACAATGAGCAGTTCTTC.

The chain couples TRBV19 to TRBJ2-7, with D maybe TRBD1 (7 bases). Germline V CDR1 and CDR2: LNHDA, SQIVND (reference sequence). The CDR3 covers 13 residues. V dropped 5 bases and J dropped 3 bases, with 11 bases sitting between them. Written as DNA, the CDR3 is TGTGCCAGTAGTTCGCAGGGGGGCTACGAGCAGTACTTC. This encodes CASSSQGGYEQYF.

V gene TRBV9 combines with J gene TRBJ2-7; TRBD1 matches 7 bases. The CDR3 has 14 residues. From germline, CDR1 is SGDLS and CDR2 YYNGEE. With V trimmed by 5 bases and J by 0 bases, 5 bases remained unmatched. The CDR3 DNA sequence: TGTGCCAGCAGGGTGACAGGGAACTCCTACGAGCAGTACTTC. Its translation is CASRVTGNSYEQYF.

This clone was observed a single time. V is TRBV15 and J is TRBJ1-5; a weak D match, TRBD1 (5 bases). This CDR3 region has 14 residues. Germline lookup yields CDR1 LNHNV and CDR2 YYDKDF (reference sequence). V was shortened by 0 bases and J by 4 bases, with 7 bases between the two germline ends. In nucleotides, the CDR3 is TGTGCCACCAGCAGAGATGGGGGGAATCAGCCCCAGCATTTT. This encodes CATSRDGGNQPQHF.

There are a few counts of this clone. This chain joins TRBV9 and TRBJ2-5, with 9 bases aligning to TRBD2. V was clipped by 3 bases and J by 6 bases; unmatched bases: 15. The germline gives CDR1 SGDLS, CDR2 YYNGEE. The CDR3 is 17 residues long. DNA of the CDR3: TGTGCCAGCAGCGGCCCCCCCTCGGGCGGGGGGGCTCAGACCCAGTACTTC. Residues: CASSGPPSGGGAQTQYF.

The J gene is TRBJ1-1, the V gene TRBV28; D is uncertain. Germline V gene sequence: CDR1 MDHEN, CDR2 SYDVKM. The CDR3 spans 16 residues. V was clipped by 5 bases and J by 1 base, with 17 bases between them. CDR3 DNA sequence: TGTGCCAGCAGTCCTCCCCGGGATCCAACGAACACTGAAGCTTTCTTT. Its translation: CASSPPRDPTNTEAFF.

This clone has just a few counts. The V and J genes are TRBV11-3 and TRBJ1-3; possible D gene TRBD1, 6 bases. V was trimmed by 5 bases and J by 0 bases, leaving 14 bases between them. Germline V lookup: CDR1 SGHNT, CDR2 YENEEA. The CDR3 runs 16 residues. The CDR3 sequence: CASSPWTAGSGNTIYF. In DNA form, the CDR3 reads TGTGCCAGCAGCCCGTGGACAGCAGGCTCTGGAAACACCATATATTTT.

This rearrangement joins TRBV30 to TRBJ1-6; D possibly corresponds to TRBD1 (6 bases). Trimming removed 3 bases at V and 7 bases at J, with 16 bases between. The CDR3 is 15 amino acids. Germline V lookup: CDR1 GTSNPN, CDR2 SVGIG (reference sequence). Here the CDR3 reads CAWSQLDSKNSPLHF. The DNA of the CDR3 is TGTGCCTGGAGCCAACTGGACAGTAAGAATTCACCCCTCCACTTT. Full variable domain (rest looked up from reference TRBV30 and TRBJ1-6): SQTIHQWPATLVQPVGSPLSLECTVEGTSNPNLYWYRQAAGRGLQLLFYSVGIGQISSEVPQNLSASRPQDRQFILSSKKLLLSDSGFYLCAWSQLDSKNSPLHFGNGTRLTVT.

V and J are TRBV29-1 and TRBJ1-2; a possible D gene is TRBD1 (6 bases). CDR1 and CDR2 (germline): SQVTM, ANQGSEA. CDR3 length equals 14 residues. Trimming cost V 4 bases and J 2 bases, with 14 bases left between them. This CDR3 reads CSVGVGGANYGYTF. Here the CDR3 DNA reads TGCAGCGTTGGCGTGGGGGGCGCCAACTATGGCTACACCTTC.

This clone has a handful of counts. The chain joins TRBV10-2 to TRBJ2-3; D call uncertain. From germline, CDR1 is WSHSY and CDR2 SAAADI. V lost 4 bases and J lost 6, with 8 bases in between. The CDR3 extends over 12 amino acids. CDR3 nucleotide sequence: TGCGCCAGCAGTGTTACACGGGATACGCAGTATTTT. The encoded protein is CASSVTRDTQYF.

The chain has TRBV6-8 and TRBJ2-7; TRBD1 matches at 9 bases. The CDR3 sequence is 15 residues long. With 10 bases clipped from V and 5 bases from J, the junction kept 15 bases outside the gene matches. Germline lookup yields CDR1 MNHGY and CDR2 SAAAGT. For the CDR3, the DNA is TGTGCCACCACTACGAATACAGGGGGCGCGAACGAGCAGTACTTC. This gives the protein CATTTNTGGANEQYF.

The rearrangement joins TRBV6-8 to TRBJ1-2; 8 bases agree with TRBD1. The V segment lost 5 bases and the J segment 8 bases; nucleotides outside the gene matches: 10. The CDR3 totals 14 residues. Germline V lookup: CDR1 MNHGY, CDR2 SAAAGT. The CDR3: CASSNDRGRGGYTF. CDR3 bases: TGTGCCAGCAGTAACGACAGGGGACGTGGCGGCTACACCTTC.

There are a few counts of this clone. V and J are TRBV5-1 and TRBJ2-7; 7 nucleotides agree with TRBD1. Germline assignment: CDR1 SGHRS and CDR2 YFSETQ. The V and J ends lost 4 bases and 0 bases, in that order; junction bases with no gene match: 4. There are 14 residues in the CDR3. The CDR3 sequence: CASSQTGPSYEQYF. The CDR3 bases are TGCGCCAGCAGCCAGACAGGGCCCTCCTACGAGCAGTACTTC.

This rearrangement joins TRBV6-7 to TRBJ2-7, with D possibly TRBD1 on 5 matching bases. TRBV6-7 is reported as an ORF; its role is uncertain. The CDR3 totals 15 residues. Trimming took 0 bases from V and 0 from J, leaving 9 bases between them. The CDR3 is CASSYSSRASYEQYF. For the CDR3, the DNA is TGTGCCAGCAGTTACTCAAGCAGGGCCTCCTACGAGCAGTACTTC.

This chain uses TRBV28 with TRBJ2-3; 11 nucleotides align to TRBD2. Per germline, CDR1 MDHEN and CDR2 SYDVKM. The CDR3 extends over 16 amino acids. Losses at the gene ends were 5 bases for V and 3 bases for J; bases not matched to a gene: 7. The CDR3 coding sequence is TGTGCCAGCAGTCGACTAATAGCGGGAGGGACAGATACGCAGTATTTT. Translated: CASSRLIAGGTDTQYF.

The chain combines TRBV28 with TRBJ1-4; maybe TRBD1 (6 bases). The CDR3 has 13 amino acids. Germline values: CDR1 MDHEN, CDR2 SYDVKM. V was pared by 6 bases and J by 7 bases, with 12 bases between. CDR3 region: CASSPGQIEKLFF. CDR3 DNA: TGTGCCAGCAGCCCAGGACAGATTGAAAAACTGTTTTTT.

The CDR3 DNA reads TGTGCCAGCAGTCCCGGGACATCCGGTTTTCGTACGCAGTATTTT. Translating it yields CASSPGTSGFRTQYF. The chain is built from TRBV6-8 and TRBJ2-3; tentative D call: TRBD1 (6 bases). The CDR3 totals 15 residues. V lost 5 bases and J lost 8, with 20 bases in between. Germline V lookup: CDR1 MNHGY, CDR2 SAAAGT.

By share, this clone ranks as large (0.1 to 1%). The chain employs TRBV19 and TRBJ2-3; 8 bases match TRBD2. The germline V gene has CDR1 LNHDA and CDR2 SQIVND (reference sequence). The J segment lost 1 base and the V segment lost 5 bases, leaving 2 bases of the junction unmatched. The CDR3 is 14 residues long. This CDR3 reads CASSAGGGTDTQYF. CDR3 DNA: TGTGCCAGTAGTGCGGGGGGAGGCACAGATACGCAGTATTTT.

The chain has TRBV29-1 and TRBJ1-1, with TRBD1 matching over 11 bases. CDR1 is SQVTM and CDR2 is ANQGSEA in the germline V gene. This CDR3 has 16 residues. The V gene end was trimmed by 7 bases and the J gene end by 4 bases; junction bases not matched to a gene: 14. The CDR3 DNA reads TGCAGCGACACCGGGACAGGGGGTAACCGGGGCACTGAAGCTTTCTTT. The encoded protein is CSDTGTGGNRGTEAFF.